The T cell receptor (beta chain) under discussion was sequenced for a study of molecular identifiers for immune sequencing clone quantification. For bulk TCR libraries, previously described methods and listed TCR primers were used. Using its own MiXCR run on the PCR reads, TCRdb lists one record per CDR3 protein. Among about 640,000 distinct CDR3 sequences, nearly 20% were seen once, and the ten largest hold roughly 0.9%. Note on this clonotype: Antigen unknown.

Construction of naive CD8 libraries employed roughly 20,000 to 1,100,000 sorted cells together with 10%, 30% or 50% RNA. Sorting isolated naive CD8 T cells as CD8+CD4-CCR7+CD45RA+ events. The CDR3 has 15 amino acids. V was pared by 1 base and J by 5 bases, with 8 bases of the junction left unmatched. Germline assignment: CDR1 GTSNPN and CDR2 SVGIG (reference sequence). Points from the study as a whole: Identical barcode-sharing TCR molecules could lead to underestimated sizes for highly expanded clones.

The clonotype was recovered from a human donor in good health. Some libraries in this study had Jurkat cell RNA spiked in. Sequenced input: naive CD8+ T cells from blood, with Jurkat cell RNA spiked in. Subset in this sample: FACS-sorted CD8+CD4-CCR7+CD45RA+ naive T cells. V gene TRBV30 combines with J gene TRBJ1-1, with TRBD1 identical over 9 bases. The CDR3: CAWSGGGTGLTEAFF. CDR3 bases: TGTGCCTGGAGTGGGGGCGGGACAGGGCTGACTGAAGCTTTCTTT.